This TCR beta chain came from a study of Ad26.COV2.S vaccination and SARS-CoV-2 variants. The overall study: Donor got 5x10^10 or 1x10^11 viral particles of Ad26.COV2.S.

The treatment was: some 19 received Ad26.COV2.S at low or high dose, single or two shots; roughly five received placebo; per-sample allocation not given. Material that was analyzed had been drawn on day 63 after the first vaccine or placebo injection. An Ad26 vector that expressed Wuhan-strain SARS-CoV-2 spike constituted the vaccine. Germline V gives CDR1 SGHTA, CDR2 FQGNSA. The CDR3 loop spans 15 amino acids. Profiled with immunoSEQ multiplex PCR; TCRdb holds only in-frame clones, not every one. This table has 450,000 to 550,000 clones, roughly 89% appearing once. As concerns this clone: The junction shows a germline mismatch at one end, possibly a read error.

Sequences were derived from peripheral blood, sampled in a trial of Ad26.COV2.S vaccine versus placebo. The chain links TRBV7-2 to TRBJ2-1; D gene ambiguous. This receptor was taken from a person aged 18-65 years who received the Ad26.COV2.S COVID-19 vaccine or a placebo. The CDR3 spells CASTLISLRYNEQFF. CDR3 DNA sequence: TGTGCCAGCACCTTAATCAGTCTCAGGTACAATGAGCAGTTCTTC.